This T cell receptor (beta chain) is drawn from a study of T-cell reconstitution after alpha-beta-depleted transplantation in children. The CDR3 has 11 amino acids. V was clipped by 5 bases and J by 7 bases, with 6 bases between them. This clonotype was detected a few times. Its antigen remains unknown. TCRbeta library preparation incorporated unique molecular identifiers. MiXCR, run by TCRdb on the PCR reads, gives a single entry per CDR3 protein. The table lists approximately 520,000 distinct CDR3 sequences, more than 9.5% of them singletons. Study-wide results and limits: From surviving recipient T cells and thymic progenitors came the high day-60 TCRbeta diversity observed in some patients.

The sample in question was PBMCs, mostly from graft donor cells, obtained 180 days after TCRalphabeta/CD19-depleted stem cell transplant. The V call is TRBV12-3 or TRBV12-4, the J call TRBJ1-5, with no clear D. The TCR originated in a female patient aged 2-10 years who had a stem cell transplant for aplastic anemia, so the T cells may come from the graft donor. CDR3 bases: TGTGCCAGCAGTACTGGGCAGCCCCAGCATTTT. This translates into CASSTGQPQHF.